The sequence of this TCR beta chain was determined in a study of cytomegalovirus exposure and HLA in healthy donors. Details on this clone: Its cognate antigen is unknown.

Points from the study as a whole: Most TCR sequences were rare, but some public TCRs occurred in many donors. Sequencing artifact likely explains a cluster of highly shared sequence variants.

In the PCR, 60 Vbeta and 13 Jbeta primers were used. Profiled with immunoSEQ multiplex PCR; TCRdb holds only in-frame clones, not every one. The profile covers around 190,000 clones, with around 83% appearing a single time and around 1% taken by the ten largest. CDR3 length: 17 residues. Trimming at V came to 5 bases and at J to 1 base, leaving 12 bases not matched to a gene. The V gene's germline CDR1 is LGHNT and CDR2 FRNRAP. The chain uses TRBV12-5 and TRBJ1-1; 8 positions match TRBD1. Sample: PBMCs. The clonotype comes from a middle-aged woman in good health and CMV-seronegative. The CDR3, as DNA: TGTGCTAGTGGTCGCGCTGCTGAGGACAGGGAGAACACTGAAGCTTTCTTT. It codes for CASGRAAEDRENTEAFF. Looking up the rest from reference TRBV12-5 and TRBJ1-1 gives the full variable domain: DARVTQTPRHKVTEMGQEVTMRCQPILGHNTVFWYRQTMMQGLELLAYFRNRAPLDDSGMPKDRFSAEMPDATLATLKIQPSEPRDSAVYFCASGRAAEDRENTEAFFGQGTRLTVV.